The T cell receptor beta chain described here comes from a study of blood T cell repertoires in COVID-19. Study background: Acute and convalescent COVID-19 samples came from the United States, Italy and Spain.

Profiled with immunoSEQ multiplex PCR; TCRdb holds only in-frame clones, not every one. The table lists 250,000 to 350,000 clones, 65% to 90% of them singletons. The length of the CDR3 is 15 residues. Germline V CDR1 and CDR2: LNHDA, SQIVND (reference sequence). The junction had 11 bases not matched to a gene; V was cut back by 7 bases and J by 8 bases. Clinical histories supplied by participants themselves formed the basis of cohort assignment. Sequencing was carried out using PBMCs or T cells enriched from blood (not recorded which). The rearrangement joins TRBV19 to TRBJ1-6; 7 nucleotides match TRBD1. The receptor comes from a woman under 30 who had recovered from COVID-19. CDR3 coding DNA: TGTGCCAGTACAAAACGGGACAGCCTTGATTCACCCCTCCACTTT. It yields the protein CASTKRDSLDSPLHF.